The 31 T cell receptor beta chains reported below all come from one sample, sequenced in a study of blood T cell repertoires in COVID-19. Measured with immunoSEQ multiplex PCR; TCRdb has only the in-frame clones, and not every one. The profile shows 200,000 to 250,000 clones, roughly 86% of them singletons. The material sequenced was peripheral blood. The receptors shown here come from a woman aged 50 to 60 with COVID-19, enrolled during active disease.

J is TRBJ1-4 and V is TRBV4-3; tentatively, D is TRBD1 (5 bases). This CDR3 has 15 amino acids. V lost 0 bases and J 5 bases, leaving 10 bases between the germline ends. Germline CDR1 reads LGHNA; CDR2 reads YSLEER. CDR3 loop: CASSQDGGANEKLFF. CDR3 bases: TGCGCCAGCAGCCAAGATGGTGGGGCGAATGAAAAACTGTTTTTT.

V and J are TRBV11-3 and TRBJ2-1, with TRBD2 matching 12 bases. V lost 3 bases, J lost 7 bases, and 10 bases stayed unmatched. The CDR3 runs 17 residues. Germline CDR1 and CDR2: SGHNT and YENEEA. The CDR3 DNA reads as TGTGCCAGCAGCTTGAGCCTAGCGGGGGGGCCTGATAATGAGCAGTTCTTC. As protein: CASSLSLAGGPDNEQFF.

This chain links TRBV29-1 with TRBJ2-3; D possibly corresponds to TRBD2 (6 bases). V was clipped by 8 bases and J by 2 bases, with 17 bases between them. The germline gives CDR1 SQVTM, CDR2 ANQGSEA. The CDR3 sequence is 14 residues long. The CDR3 loop is CSIPPPGLTDTQYF. In DNA form, the CDR3 reads TGCAGCATTCCCCCACCGGGACTCACAGATACGCAGTATTTT.

This CDR3 reads CASSLGLGDSSRETQYF. As DNA, the CDR3 is TGCGCCAGCAGCTTGGGCCTAGGCGACTCCTCCCGGGAGACCCAGTACTTC. The chain joins TRBV5-1 to TRBJ2-5; D remains unclear. From germline, CDR1 is SGHRS and CDR2 YFSETQ. The CDR3 contains 17 residues. Trimming took 0 bases from V and 5 from J, leaving 20 bases between them.

This clone is a singleton in its sample. The CDR3, as DNA: TGTGCCAGCAGCTTCGGGACAGGTGTTTTGGCAACTAATGAAAAACTGTTTTTT. Residues: CASSFGTGVLATNEKLFF. J is TRBJ1-4 and V is TRBV13; 8 bases fit TRBD1. Trimming at V came to 3 bases and at J to 0 bases, leaving 9 bases not matched to a gene. This CDR3 spans 18 amino acids. In germline, CDR1 is PRHDT, CDR2 FYEKMQ (reference sequence).

The rearrangement joins TRBV5-1 to TRBJ2-5, with no clear D. The V end lost 4 bases, the J end lost 7 bases, and 14 bases lay between the germline ends. The V gene's germline CDR1 is SGHRS and CDR2 YFSETQ. The CDR3 length is 13 residues. The CDR3 DNA reads as TGCGCCAGCAGCAAGCCAGGTATCGTGACCCAGTACTTC. It translates to CASSKPGIVTQYF.

The V and J genes are TRBV3-1 (or the pseudogene TRBV3-2) and TRBJ1-6; 9 positions agree with TRBD1. The V segment lost 4 bases and the J segment 7 bases; nucleotides outside the gene matches: 26. Germline V gene lookup returns CDR1 LGHDT and CDR2 YNNKEL (reference sequence). The CDR3 consists of 22 residues. CDR3 nucleotide sequence: TGTGCCAGCAGCCCCCTCCCGGGACAGGGCGCAGGCGCCCCGGCGAGAAATTCACCCCTCCACTTT. Its translation is CASSPLPGQGAGAPARNSPLHF.

The genes are TRBV24-1 and TRBJ2-5; 7 bases agree with TRBD1. The length of the CDR3 is 15 residues. CDR1 and CDR2 from the germline V gene are KGHDR and SFDVKD. V gave up 9 bases and J gave up 2 bases; unmatched junction bases: 11. Written as DNA, the CDR3 is TGTGCCACCGGATCGGTTGACAGGGCACAAGAGACCCAGTACTTC. It translates to CATGSVDRAQETQYF.

The V gene is TRBV2, the J gene TRBJ2-2; 8 bases map to TRBD1. Germline lookup yields CDR1 SNHLY and CDR2 FYNNEI. The CDR3 sequence is 15 residues long. J gave up 7 bases and V 4 bases, and 8 bases lay outside the gene matches. Here the CDR3 reads CASSGSRGLSGELFF. The CDR3 DNA reads TGTGCCAGCAGTGGGAGCAGGGGGCTGAGCGGGGAGCTGTTTTTT. The variable domain in full, completed from reference TRBV2 and TRBJ2-2, reads EPEVTQTPSHQVTQMGQEVILRCVPISNHLYFYWYRQILGQKVEFLVSFYNNEISEKSEIFDDQFSVERPDGSNFTLKIRSTKLEDSAMYFCASSGSRGLSGELFFGEGSRLTVL.

The rearrangement joins TRBV7-3 to TRBJ2-2; TRBD1 might be the D (6 bases). V lost 2 bases, J lost 2 bases, and 9 bases lay in between. This CDR3 comprises 15 residues. The germline gives CDR1 SGHTA, CDR2 FQGTGA. Here the CDR3 reads CASSLLGANTGELFF. The CDR3 coding sequence is TGTGCCAGCAGCTTACTGGGGGCCAACACCGGGGAGCTGTTTTTT. The whole variable domain, remainder taken from reference TRBV7-3 and TRBJ2-2, is GAGVSQTPSNKVTEKGKYVELRCDPISGHTALYWYRQSLGQGPEFLIYFQGTGAADDSGLPNDRFFAVRPEGSVSTLKIQRTERGDSAVYLCASSLLGANTGELFFGEGSRLTVL.

This clone was detected only once. The chain couples TRBV19 to TRBJ1-5; D possibly corresponds to TRBD1 (6 bases). Trimming stripped 6 bases from V and 7 bases from J, with 13 bases between. The CDR3 covers 13 residues. CDR1 and CDR2 from the germline V gene are LNHDA and SQIVND (reference sequence). The CDR3 sequence is CASRNRVGQPQHF. CDR3 bases: TGTGCCAGTAGAAACAGGGTGGGGCAGCCCCAGCATTTT.

This chain connects TRBV7-9 to TRBJ1-1, with no clear D. Germline CDR1 reads SEHNR; CDR2 reads FQNEAQ (reference sequence). The CDR3 loop spans 14 amino acids. Trimming cost V 10 bases and J 1 base, with 16 bases left between them. The CDR3 here is CATAGGVGNTEAFF. The CDR3 DNA reads as TGTGCCACCGCGGGCGGGGTAGGGAACACTGAAGCTTTCTTT.

This clone has more than one count but fewer than ten. Other DNA sequences within the sample encode an identical CDR3. This chain uses TRBV4-1 with TRBJ1-5; D unresolved. The CDR3 is made up of 13 amino acids. From germline, CDR1 is MGHRA and CDR2 YSYEKL. V was cut by 1 base and J by 5 bases, with 6 bases left in between. CDR3 sequence (DNA): TGCGCCAGCAGCCAAGGACGGGATCAGCCCCAGCATTTT. Protein sequence: CASSQGRDQPQHF.

The gene calls are TRBV14 and TRBJ1-1; TRBD1 matches at 7 bases. CDR1 is SGHDN, CDR2 FVKESK, per germline. V gave up 0 bases and J gave up 1 base; unmatched junction bases: 5. CDR3 size: 16 residues. CDR3 protein: CASSQDPAGGNTEAFF. The CDR3 nucleotides read TGTGCCAGCAGCCAAGACCCCGCAGGGGGGAACACTGAAGCTTTCTTT.

This clone was seen more than once but under ten times. The CDR3 DNA sequence: TGTGCCAGCAGCTTCGACAGATCCGGCTACACCTTC. Protein: CASSFDRSGYTF. This chain links TRBV7-9 with TRBJ1-2, with TRBD1 as a possible D gene (5 bases). Germline values: CDR1 SEHNR, CDR2 FQNEAQ (reference sequence). Trimming pared 3 bases from V and 8 bases from J, leaving 10 bases between. The CDR3 spans 12 residues.

The chain carries TRBV24-1 and TRBJ2-7, with 11 bases matching TRBD2. The V segment lost 9 bases and the J segment 3 bases; nucleotides outside the gene matches: 6. Germline V gives CDR1 KGHDR, CDR2 SFDVKD. The CDR3 runs 14 residues. The CDR3 DNA sequence: TGTGCCACCCCCGGGACTAGCGGTCTCTACGAGCAGTACGTC. This translates into CATPGTSGLYEQYV.

This chain joins TRBV11-2 and TRBJ2-4; 8 bases align to TRBD1. The V gene's germline CDR1 is SGHAT and CDR2 FQNNGV. V dropped 6 bases and J dropped 7; count of bases not matched to a gene: 5. The CDR3 is made up of 13 amino acids. CDR3 amino acids: CASSPNRGNIQYF. The CDR3 DNA follows: TGTGCCAGCAGTCCGAACAGGGGGAACATTCAGTACTTC.

This chain joins TRBV6-5 and TRBJ1-5; TRBD1 matches 7 bases. The V and J ends lost 5 bases and 6 bases, in that order; junction bases with no gene match: 7. The CDR3 runs to 14 residues. The V gene's germline CDR1 is MNHEY and CDR2 SVGAGI. The CDR3 sequence: CASSIDRVAQPQHF. The CDR3 nucleotides are TGTGCCAGCAGTATCGACAGGGTGGCTCAGCCCCAGCATTTT.

CDR3 nucleotide sequence: TGTGCCAGCAGCATGGGACAGACCACAGATACGCAGTATTTT. Its translation: CASSMGQTTDTQYF. The V gene is TRBV5-8, the J gene TRBJ2-3; 7 nucleotides agree with TRBD1. This CDR3 has 14 amino acids. Germline loops: CDR1 SGHTS, CDR2 YDEGEE. Unmatched junction bases numbered 4, after V lost 4 bases and J lost 2 bases. Together with reference TRBV5-8 and TRBJ2-3, the CDR3 gives the full variable domain: EAGVTQSPTHLIKTRGQQATLRCSPISGHTSVYWYQQALGLGLQFLLWYDEGEERNRGNFPPRFSGRQFPNYSSELNVNALELEDSALYLCASSMGQTTDTQYFGPGTRLTVL.

This clone was seen once. This chain joins TRBV28 and TRBJ2-5, with TRBD2 matching 13 bases. CDR3 size: 16 residues. J gave up 5 bases and V 5 bases, and 8 bases lay outside the gene matches. Germline-derived CDR1 and CDR2 are MDHEN and SYDVKM. The CDR3 DNA follows: TGTGCCAGCAGTGCTACTAGCGGGGGGGCTGAGGAGACCCAGTACTTC. Its protein product is CASSATSGGAEETQYF.

CDR3 coding DNA: TGTGCCAGAAGCTTAGGGGAGGGGCCAGGGGGCGTCTCAGATACGCAGTATTTT. Translating gives CARSLGEGPGGVSDTQYF. J is TRBJ2-3 and V is TRBV7-5; whether TRBD1, the table's D call, matches the DNA was not checked. TRBV7-5 is listed as a pseudogene. The CDR3 extends over 18 amino acids.

The chain is built from TRBV5-4 and TRBJ2-3; 9 nucleotides match TRBD2. The germline gives CDR1 SGHNT, CDR2 YYREEE (reference sequence). This CDR3 region has 15 residues. The ends lost 2 bases at V and 4 bases at J; junction bases unmatched: 5. The CDR3 reads CASSFLSGGSDTQYF. The CDR3 bases are TGTGCCAGCAGCTTCCTTAGCGGGGGATCAGATACGCAGTATTTT. The complete variable domain, with remaining parts taken from reference TRBV5-4 and TRBJ2-3, reads ETGVTQSPTHLIKTRGQQVTLRCSSQSGHNTVSWYQQALGQGPQFIFQYYREEENGRGNFPPRFSGLQFPNYSSELNVNALELDDSALYLCASSFLSGGSDTQYFGPGTRLTVL.

The chain carries TRBV18 and TRBJ2-1, with 8 bases matching TRBD1. The germline V gene encodes CDR1 KGHSH and CDR2 LQKENI. V shed 6 bases and J 6 bases; nucleotides not matched to a gene: 7. CDR3 length equals 14 residues. CDR3 in amino acids: CASSLGQALNEQFF. CDR3 coding DNA: TGTGCCAGCTCCCTGGGACAGGCTCTCAATGAGCAGTTCTTC.

The chain is built from TRBV19 and TRBJ2-1, with 11 bases fitting TRBD2. Unmatched junction bases numbered 4, after V lost 6 bases and J lost 3 bases. The CDR3 loop spans 15 amino acids. Germline CDR1 reads LNHDA; CDR2 reads SQIVND (reference sequence). In nucleotides, the CDR3 is TGTGCCAGTAGGCTAGCGGGGGGCATCTACAATGAGCAGTTCTTC. Protein sequence: CASRLAGGIYNEQFF.

The chain combines TRBV21-1 with TRBJ2-7; TRBD2 reflects the table's D call only, with no check against the DNA. TRBV21-1 is described as a pseudogene. This CDR3 has 16 residues. In DNA form, the CDR3 reads TGTGCCAGCAGCTTGGGACTAGCGGGGGTCCCTTACGAGCAGTACGTC. The encoded protein is CASSLGLAGVPYEQYV.

The chain has TRBV7-2 and TRBJ2-6; 9 positions match TRBD1. Germline CDR1 and CDR2: SGHTA and FQGNSA. The CDR3 sequence is 15 residues long. Losses at the gene ends were 5 bases for V and 6 bases for J; bases not matched to a gene: 5. The CDR3 here is CASSIDRGVANVLTF. The DNA of the CDR3 is TGTGCCAGCAGCATCGACAGGGGGGTGGCCAACGTCCTGACTTTC.

The rearrangement joins TRBV6-1 to TRBJ1-2; D is unresolved. Trimming removed 3 bases from V and 4 bases from J, with 12 bases in between. In germline, CDR1 is MNHNS, CDR2 SASEGT. This CDR3 region has 14 residues. The CDR3 protein is CASSDEGFPYGYTF. In nucleotides, the CDR3 is TGTGCCAGCAGTGATGAGGGTTTTCCCTATGGCTACACCTTC.

The V call is TRBV19, the J call TRBJ1-5; TRBD1 matches at 10 bases. The CDR3 has 15 amino acids. J lost 6 bases, V lost 3 bases, and 5 bases had no gene match. The germline CDR1 and CDR2 sequences are LNHDA and SQIVND (reference sequence). The CDR3 DNA follows: TGTGCCAGTAGTATCGGGACAGGGGTTAGTCAGCCCCAGCATTTT. It specifies CASSIGTGVSQPQHF. The full variable domain, completed using reference TRBV19 and TRBJ1-5, is DGGITQSPKYLFRKEGQNVTLSCEQNLNHDAMYWYRQDPGQGLRLIYYSQIVNDFQKGDIAEGYSVSREKKESFPLTVTSAQKNPTAFYLCASSIGTGVSQPQHFGDGTRLSIL.

This clone was observed a single time. The genes are TRBV19 and TRBJ1-1; TRBD1 aligns across 8 bases. Germline CDR1 and CDR2: LNHDA and SQIVND (reference sequence). The CDR3 is made up of 18 amino acids. The V segment lost 6 bases and the J segment 1 base; nucleotides outside the gene matches: 16. CDR3 amino acids: CASSGETGQGIWNTEAFF. CDR3 DNA: TGTGCCAGTAGCGGAGAGACCGGACAGGGAATATGGAACACTGAAGCTTTCTTT. The variable domain in full, completed from reference TRBV19 and TRBJ1-1, reads DGGITQSPKYLFRKEGQNVTLSCEQNLNHDAMYWYRQDPGQGLRLIYYSQIVNDFQKGDIAEGYSVSREKKESFPLTVTSAQKNPTAFYLCASSGETGQGIWNTEAFFGQGTRLTVV.

Concerning this clone itself: At one of its ends the junction is not consistent with the germline gene, which may arise from a read error. V gene TRBV11-2 combines with J gene TRBJ2-5; possibly TRBD1 for D (5 bases). Per the germline V gene, CDR1 is SGHAT and CDR2 is FQNNGV. This CDR3 spans 16 amino acids. The CDR3 bases are TGTGCCAGCACCTTATGGGCAACAGGAGTTAGAGAGACCCAGTACTTC. It is translated as CASTLWATGVRETQYF.

In this sample, this clone turned up once. This chain connects TRBV18 to TRBJ1-6; no reliable D call. The CDR3 has 14 residues. Germline V gene lookup returns CDR1 KGHSH and CDR2 LQKENI. The V end was cut by 3 bases, the J end by 7 bases, with 10 bases between. DNA for the CDR3: TGTGCCAGCTCACCCGGACTGAGAAATTCACCCCTCCACTTT. Its translation is CASSPGLRNSPLHF.